The 21 T cell receptor beta chains reported below all come from one sample, sequenced in a study of shared clonotypes between healthy human individuals. TCRdb's table, derived via immunoSEQ multiplex PCR, lists solely in-frame clones and lacks some. The sample carries about 2.3 million clones, 85% to 95% recorded once. The sample was naive CD4+ T cells from PBMCs. Noted subset: CD45RA+ positively selected. The origin of the receptors is a man aged 18-30 years in good health. Some clones in this sample may be carry-over from other donors' samples.

The V call is TRBV7-9, the J call TRBJ2-3, with 14 positions matching TRBD2. Germline V lookup: CDR1 SEHNR, CDR2 FQNEAQ (reference sequence). The CDR3 is 17 amino acids. Trimming took 5 bases from V and 4 from J; bases not matched to a gene: 8. The CDR3 spells CASSRRLAGGPSDTQYF. The CDR3 DNA reads TGTGCCAGCAGCCGAAGACTAGCGGGAGGGCCGTCAGATACGCAGTATTTT.

A word on this clone: The sample holds other DNA sequences that translate to the same CDR3. The chain is built from TRBV5-1 and TRBJ1-1, with D uncertain. The CDR3 length is 14 residues. Trimming pared 2 bases from V and 0 bases from J, leaving 8 bases between. Germline loops: CDR1 SGHRS, CDR2 YFSETQ. This CDR3 is CASSFGQMNTEAFF. The CDR3 DNA reads TGCGCCAGCAGCTTTGGCCAAATGAACACTGAAGCTTTCTTT.

The chain couples TRBV7-2 to TRBJ2-7; 10 nucleotides match TRBD1. The germline V gene has CDR1 SGHTA and CDR2 FQGNSA. CDR3 length equals 16 residues. J was trimmed by 4 bases and V by 5 bases; bases with no gene match: 11. CDR3 amino acids: CASSPGGQGLGYEQYF. For the CDR3, the DNA is TGTGCCAGCAGCCCAGGGGGACAGGGGTTGGGTTACGAGCAGTACTTC. The full variable domain, in which reference TRBV7-2 and TRBJ2-7 provide the parts outside the CDR3, is GAGVSQSPSNKVTEKGKDVELRCDPISGHTALYWYRQSLGQGLEFLIYFQGNSAPDKSGLPSDRFSAERTGGSVSTLTIQRTQQEDSAVYLCASSPGGQGLGYEQYFGPGTRLTVT.

The chain links TRBV6-5 to TRBJ1-6; a possible D gene is TRBD1 (5 bases). There are 13 residues in the CDR3. The V end lost 8 bases, the J end lost 12 bases, and 17 bases lay between the germline ends. The germline V gene encodes CDR1 MNHEY and CDR2 SVGAGI. CDR3 sequence reads: CASSTRGGGPLHF. The CDR3 bases are TGTGCCAGCTCCACACGGGGCGGTGGACCCCTCCACTTT.

The J gene is TRBJ1-1, the V gene TRBV9, with TRBD1 as a possible D gene (6 bases). This CDR3 comprises 15 residues. V gave up 4 bases and J gave up 10 bases, with 23 bases separating them. Germline-derived CDR1 and CDR2 are SGDLS and YYNGEE. The CDR3 DNA is TGTGCCAGCAGCCTCCGGGGGACAAGCGACGACGCAGCTTTCTTT. Translated: CASSLRGTSDDAAFF.

The CDR3 bases are TGTGCCAGCAGCCATTCACTCTTAGCGGGAGGCAAATACAATGAGCAGTTCTTC. It specifies CASSHSLLAGGKYNEQFF. This chain joins TRBV14 and TRBJ2-1, with TRBD2 matching 10 bases. V was clipped by 3 bases and J by 4 bases; unmatched bases: 12. Germline V gene sequence: CDR1 SGHDN, CDR2 FVKESK. The CDR3 has 18 amino acids.

The chain couples TRBV5-6 to TRBJ2-3; no clear D gene. Germline V gene lookup returns CDR1 SGHDT and CDR2 YYEEEE. This CDR3 has 13 residues. V shed 2 bases and J shed 4 bases, with 8 bases lying between them. The DNA of the CDR3 is TGTGCCAGCAGCTTCAAATCGGCAGATACGCAGTATTTT. The encoded protein is CASSFKSADTQYF.

The chain has TRBV28 and TRBJ2-7; tentatively, D is TRBD1 or TRBD2 (5 bases each). CDR3 length: 16 amino acids. Germline CDR1 is MDHEN and CDR2 is SYDVKM. The ends were cut back, 5 bases at V and 1 base at J, with 18 bases in the middle. The CDR3 bases are TGTGCCAGCAGTACCCCGGGGCAGGGACCTTCCTACGAGCAGTACTTC. It encodes CASSTPGQGPSYEQYF.

The V call is TRBV6-1, the J call TRBJ1-4; 7 bases map to TRBD1. The CDR3 loop spans 16 amino acids. Germline-derived CDR1 and CDR2 are MNHNS and SASEGT. The ends lost 2 bases at V and 8 bases at J; junction bases unmatched: 11. The CDR3 nucleotides read TGTGCCAGCAGTGAAAGTTATAGGGACAGCGGGGAAAAACTGTTTTTT. This gives the protein CASSESYRDSGEKLFF.

The rearrangement uses TRBV5-1 and TRBJ2-5, with D possibly being TRBD1 (5 bases). The V gene's germline CDR1 is SGHRS and CDR2 YFSETQ. Trimming cost V 4 bases and J 5 bases, with 12 bases left between them. The CDR3 runs 13 residues. The CDR3 DNA reads TGCGCCAGCAGCGCAGGGTATGGCGAGACCCAGTACTTC. Amino acids: CASSAGYGETQYF.

J is TRBJ2-6 and V is TRBV29-1, with a weak D call TRBD2 (5 bases). In germline, CDR1 is SQVTM, CDR2 ANQGSEA. The V and J ends lost 4 bases and 2 bases respectively, with 9 bases between them. The CDR3 extends over 14 amino acids. CDR3 protein: CSVVGSPGANVLTF. The CDR3 nucleotides read TGCAGCGTTGTAGGGAGCCCTGGGGCCAACGTCCTGACTTTC. Variable domain in full (rest from reference TRBV29-1 and TRBJ2-6): SAVISQKPSRDICQRGTSLTIQCQVDSQVTMMFWYRQQPGQSLTLIATANQGSEATYESGFVIDKFPISRPNLTFSTLTVSNMSPEDSSIYLCSVVGSPGANVLTFGAGSRLTVL.

The chain combines TRBV2 with TRBJ2-7, with D possibly matching TRBD1 (5 bases). The V and J ends lost 11 bases and 4 bases respectively, with 18 bases between them. The CDR3 length is 13 residues. Germline assignment: CDR1 SNHLY and CDR2 FYNNEI. The CDR3 reads CASLPTGAYEQYF. The DNA for the CDR3 is TGTGCCTCCCTGCCCACAGGAGCTTACGAGCAGTACTTC.

This chain connects TRBV4-1 to TRBJ2-6; 11 bases fit TRBD1. J lost 1 base, V lost 4 bases, and 0 bases had no gene match. The CDR3 covers 16 residues. CDR1 MGHRA and CDR2 YSYEKL come from the germline V gene. CDR3 bases: TGCGCCAGCAGCCGGGACAGGGGGTCTGGGGCCAACGTCCTGACTTTC. This encodes CASSRDRGSGANVLTF.

The chain recombines TRBV6-5 with TRBJ2-7; 7 bases line up with TRBD2. The CDR3 consists of 14 residues. J was trimmed by 6 bases and V by 2 bases; bases with no gene match: 7. Looked up from germline, CDR1 is MNHEY and CDR2 is SVGAGI. CDR3 nucleotide sequence: TGTGCCAGCAGTTACCGGGCGGGAGTAACCGAGCAGTACTTC. Translated, it gives CASSYRAGVTEQYF.

A word on this clone: Within the sample, other DNA sequences also encode this same CDR3. The chain combines TRBV7-9 with TRBJ1-2; D uncertain. Germline V gene sequence: CDR1 SEHNR, CDR2 FQNEAQ (reference sequence). The CDR3 contains 12 residues. V was shortened by 5 bases and J by 3 bases, with 7 bases between the two germline ends. The CDR3 DNA reads as TGTGCCAGCAGCCTAGGTGACTATGGCTACACCTTC. This gives the protein CASSLGDYGYTF.

V gene TRBV28 combines with J gene TRBJ1-4; D uncertain. The germline V gene encodes CDR1 MDHEN and CDR2 SYDVKM. V was trimmed by 3 bases and J by 0 bases, leaving 5 bases between them. This CDR3 contains 14 residues. CDR3 DNA sequence: TGTGCCAGCAGTTTCACTGCAACTAATGAAAAACTGTTTTTT. It codes for CASSFTATNEKLFF.

The chain has TRBV4-1 and TRBJ2-7; D is unresolved. CDR3 length: 19 residues. Trimming shortened V by 2 bases and J by 4 bases, and 27 bases separated the two germline ends. The germline V gene encodes CDR1 MGHRA and CDR2 YSYEKL. CDR3 DNA: TGCGCCAGCAGCCAACCCCCTCAAAAGACGGACCCTGGAAGATACGAGCAGTACTTC. This gives the protein CASSQPPQKTDPGRYEQYF.

This chain connects TRBV25-1 to TRBJ2-5, with TRBD1 identical over 7 bases. Trimming removed 3 bases from V and 1 base from J; junction bases left unmatched: 5. The CDR3 runs 15 residues. Germline assignment: CDR1 MGHDK and CDR2 SYGVNS. CDR3 in amino acids: CASSDQGVFQETQYF. The DNA of the CDR3 is TGTGCCAGCAGTGATCAGGGGGTTTTCCAAGAGACCCAGTACTTC.

This clone was observed once. The rearrangement uses TRBV6-6 and TRBJ2-1; D is possibly TRBD2 (5 bases). Trimming took off 8 bases at V and 5 bases at J, with 7 bases between the two ends. Germline CDR1 reads MNHNY; CDR2 reads SVGAGI (reference sequence). This CDR3 is 11 amino acids long. The CDR3 protein is CASGSHNEQFF. CDR3 DNA sequence: TGTGCCAGCGGGAGTCACAATGAGCAGTTCTTC.

The CDR3 loop is CASSFKGNEQFF. DNA for the CDR3: TGTGCCAGCAGCTTCAAGGGTAATGAGCAGTTCTTC. The rearrangement joins TRBV11-3 to TRBJ2-1; the D is unclear. CDR3 length: 12 residues. Germline-derived CDR1 and CDR2 are SGHNT and YENEEA. Trimming stripped 3 bases from V and 7 bases from J, with 7 bases between.

The rearrangement uses TRBV5-1 and TRBJ2-2; D perhaps matches TRBD2 (5 bases). CDR1 is SGHRS, CDR2 YFSETQ, per germline. CDR3 length: 16 amino acids. The V end lost 4 bases, the J end lost 0 bases, and 13 bases lay between the germline ends. Here the CDR3 reads CASSQWAGSNTGELFF. As DNA, the CDR3 is TGCGCCAGCAGCCAGTGGGCGGGTTCGAACACCGGGGAGCTGTTTTTT. The full variable domain, in which reference TRBV5-1 and TRBJ2-2 provide the parts outside the CDR3, is KAGVTQTPRYLIKTRGQQVTLSCSPISGHRSVSWYQQTPGQGLQFLFEYFSETQRNKGNFPGRFSGRQFSNSRSEMNVSTLELGDSALYLCASSQWAGSNTGELFFGEGSRLTVL.